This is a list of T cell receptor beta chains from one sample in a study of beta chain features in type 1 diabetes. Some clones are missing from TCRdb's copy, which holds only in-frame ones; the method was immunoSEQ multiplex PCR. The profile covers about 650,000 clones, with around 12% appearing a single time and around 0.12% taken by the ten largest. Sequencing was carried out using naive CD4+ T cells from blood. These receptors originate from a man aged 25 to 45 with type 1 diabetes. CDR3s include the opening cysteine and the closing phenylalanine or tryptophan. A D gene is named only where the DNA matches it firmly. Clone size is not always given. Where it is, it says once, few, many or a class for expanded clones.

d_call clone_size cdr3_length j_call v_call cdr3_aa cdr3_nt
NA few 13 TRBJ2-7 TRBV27 CASSSPQGYEQYF TGTGCCAGCAGTTCCCCACAGGGCTACGAGCAGTACTTC
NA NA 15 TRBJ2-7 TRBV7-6 CASSQRGPTDYEQYF TGTGCCAGCAGCCAAAGAGGTCCGACAGATTACGAGCAGTACTTC
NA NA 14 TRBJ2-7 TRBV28 CASSFSPSSYEQYF TGTGCCAGCAGTTTTTCACCCAGCTCCTACGAGCAGTACTTC
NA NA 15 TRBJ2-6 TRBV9 CASSADSSGANVLTF TGTGCCAGCAGCGCCGACAGCTCTGGGGCCAACGTCCTGACTTTC
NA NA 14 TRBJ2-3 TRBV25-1 CASSDQWVTDTQYF TGTGCCAGCAGTGATCAGTGGGTGACAGATACGCAGTATTTT
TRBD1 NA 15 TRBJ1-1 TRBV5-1 CASSLRTGENTEAFF TGCGCCAGCAGCCTCCGGACAGGGGAGAACACTGAAGCTTTCTTT
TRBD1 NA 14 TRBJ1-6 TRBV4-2 CASRTDRGESPLHF TGTGCCAGCAGAACCGACAGGGGAGAATCACCCCTCCACTTT
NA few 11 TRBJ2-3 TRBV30 CAWSTADTQYF TGTGCCTGGAGTACCGCAGATACGCAGTATTTT
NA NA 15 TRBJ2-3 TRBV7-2 CASSPPGLYSDTQYF TGTGCCAGCAGCCCACCGGGACTCTACTCAGATACGCAGTATTTT
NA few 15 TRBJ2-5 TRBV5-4 CASSFVGGRQETQYF TGTGCCAGCAGCTTTGTTGGGGGGAGACAAGAGACCCAGTACTTC
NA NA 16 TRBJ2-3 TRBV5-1 CASSAGDGTVTDTQYF TGCGCCAGCAGCGCCGGGGACGGGACTGTGACAGATACGCAGTATTTT
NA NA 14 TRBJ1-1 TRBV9 CASSPYTGGTEAFF TGTGCCAGCAGCCCCTACACGGGAGGCACTGAAGCTTTCTTT
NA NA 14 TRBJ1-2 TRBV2 CASSGIPGGYGYTF TGTGCCAGCAGTGGGATCCCCGGGGGCTATGGCTACACCTTC
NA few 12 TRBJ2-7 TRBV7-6 CASSSLGWEQYF TGTGCCAGCAGCTCCCTGGGGTGGGAGCAGTACTTC
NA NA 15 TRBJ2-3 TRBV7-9 CASSFGTPRTDTQYF TGTGCCAGCAGCTTCGGGACGCCCAGGACAGATACGCAGTATTTT
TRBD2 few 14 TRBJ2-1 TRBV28 CASSFETSLGEQFF TGTGCCAGCAGTTTTGAGACTAGCCTGGGGGAGCAGTTCTTC
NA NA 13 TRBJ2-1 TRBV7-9 CASSLDSYNEQFF TGTGCCAGCAGCTTAGACAGTTACAATGAGCAGTTCTTC
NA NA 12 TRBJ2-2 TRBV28 CASSSNTGELFF TGTGCCAGCAGTTCGAACACCGGGGAGCTGTTTTTT
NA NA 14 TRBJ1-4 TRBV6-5 CASSRLATNEKLFF TGTGCCAGCAGTAGACTTGCAACTAATGAAAAACTGTTTTTT
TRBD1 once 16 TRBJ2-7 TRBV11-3 CASSLEQGASSYEQYF TGTGCCAGCAGCTTAGAACAGGGGGCCAGCTCCTACGAGCAGTACTTC
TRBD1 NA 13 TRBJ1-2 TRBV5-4 CASRFDRGDGYTF TGTGCCAGCAGATTTGACAGGGGGGATGGCTACACCTTC
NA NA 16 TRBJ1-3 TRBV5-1 CASSFGGTNSGNTIYF TGCGCCAGCAGCTTTGGTGGGACAAACTCTGGAAACACCATATATTTT
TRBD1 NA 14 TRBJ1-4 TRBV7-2 CASSIGQANEKLFF TGTGCCAGCAGCATTGGACAGGCAAATGAAAAACTGTTTTTT
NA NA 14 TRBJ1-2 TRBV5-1 CASSLVGGSYGYTF TGCGCCAGCAGCTTGGTGGGCGGCTCCTATGGCTACACCTTC
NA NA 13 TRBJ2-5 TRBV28 CASSLGGQETQYF TGTGCCAGCAGTTTAGGTGGCCAAGAGACCCAGTACTTC
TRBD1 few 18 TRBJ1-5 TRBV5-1 CASSPPTDRGSGDQPQHF TGCGCCAGCAGCCCCCCTACGGACAGGGGGTCTGGGGATCAGCCCCAGCATTTT
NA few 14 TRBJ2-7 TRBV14 CASSPFAREHEQYF TGTGCCAGCAGCCCTTTCGCCAGGGAACACGAGCAGTACTTC
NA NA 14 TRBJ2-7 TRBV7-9 CATGTSGNPYEQYF TGTGCCACCGGGACTTCAGGGAATCCCTACGAGCAGTACTTC
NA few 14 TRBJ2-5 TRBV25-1 CASSLSGGGETQYF TGTGCCAGCAGCCTCTCCGGGGGCGGGGAGACCCAGTACTTC